The clone carrying this T cell receptor beta chain showed up just a few times. The data derive from a study of blood T cell repertoires in COVID-19. This table comes from immunoSEQ multiplex PCR, and its TCRdb copy is limited to in-frame clones, with some not included. The table includes more than 95,000 clones, about nine tenths detected once. The sequenced sample was peripheral blood. This receptor was identified in a human donor in a cohort sampled during active COVID-19.

The CDR3 here is CASSLTGTSGGYTGELFF. For the CDR3, the DNA is TGTGCCAGCAGCTTAACCGGGACTAGCGGGGGTTACACCGGGGAGCTGTTTTTT. This chain joins TRBV7-2 and TRBJ2-2; 14 positions agree with TRBD2. Germline-derived CDR1 and CDR2 are SGHTA and FQGNSA. The junction had 5 bases not matched to a gene; V was cut back by 2 bases and J by 3 bases. This CDR3 is built from 18 residues.